This T cell receptor beta chain was recorded in a study of shared clonotypes between healthy human individuals. Study context: Each donor contributed plates that comprised three CD4 naive, three CD4 memory, two CD8 naive and one CD8 memory.

From CD4+ cells came CD45RA+ naive and CD45RA-negative memory subsets. There are 16 residues in the CDR3. J was trimmed by 1 base and V by 3 bases; bases with no gene match: 8. Germline CDR1 is SGHRS and CDR2 is YFSETQ. Of note for this clone: No antigen is known for it.

Profiled with immunoSEQ multiplex PCR; TCRdb holds only in-frame clones, not every one. The sample holds about 2.3 million clones, approximately 93% seen once. Findings of the study overall: Rarefaction showed sorted-subset sequencing was incomplete despite large depth. Researchers sampled only blood; tissue repertoires likely differ.

The source of this sequence is a man aged 18 to 29 in good health. Some clones in this sample may be carry-over from other donors' samples. Sequenced material: naive CD4+ T cells from PBMCs. Subset here: CD45RA+ positively selected. The chain joins TRBV5-1 to TRBJ2-7; 9 positions match TRBD2. CDR3 region: CASSWRGSGSSYEQYF. In DNA form, the CDR3 reads TGCGCCAGCAGCTGGCGAGGTAGCGGGAGTTCCTACGAGCAGTACTTC.